Ten or more counts support the clone carrying this T cell receptor beta chain. The antigen is unknown. At the time of active disease, bone marrow was collected from every patient. The data were obtained in a study of read filtering for tumor transcriptome and immune sequencing. The library was built from about 370 ng RNA with molecular barcoded adaptors for alpha/delta and beta/gamma chains. Each CDR3 protein gets one entry after TCRdb re-called the reads with MiXCR. This table holds about 130,000 distinct CDR3 sequences, 10% to 15% found once. Germline CDR1 reads SGHDT; CDR2 reads YYEEEE. Trimming cost V 1 base and J 4 bases; bases outside gene matches: 3. The CDR3 runs 15 residues. Findings and caveats of the study: Approximately 80% of IR-seq clonotypes had one read, totaling approximately 4% of reads; RNA-seq: about 74% and 41%. Even smaller IR-seq throughput identified most shared clonotypes.

The sample consisted of a population of CD138-negative cells sorted from bone marrow. The chain combines TRBV5-6 with TRBJ2-3; 10 bases map to TRBD1. This clonotype was obtained from a donor older than 35 with multiple myeloma. The CDR3 loop reads CASSLMGQGPDTQYF. The CDR3 region has the DNA TGTGCCAGCAGCTTGATGGGACAGGGGCCAGATACGCAGTATTTT.